This T cell receptor beta chain derives from a study of T cells in Graves' hyperthyroidism and ophthalmopathy. V lost 6 bases and J 0 bases, leaving 10 bases between the germline ends. Germline assignment: CDR1 DFQATT and CDR2 SNEGSKA (reference sequence). The CDR3 length is 13 residues. This clonotype was seen many times. The TCR beta CDR3 regions underwent amplification using RNA transcripts as the source. RT-PCR in the first round (using the HTBI primer set) targeted the TCR CDR3. In TCRdb, the multiplex PCR reads were re-called with MiXCR into one record per CDR3 protein. The table shows approximately 740,000 distinct CDR3 sequences, with 13% to 15% occurring only once. Graves' hyperthyroidism qualified as stable when ophthalmopathy did not progress within 18 months. Uncontrolled infection, other autoimmune disease, pregnancy or lactation disqualified patients from enrolment.

Input material: blood. The V call is TRBV20-1, the J call TRBJ2-3; D gene uncertain. This clonotype originated in a woman between 18 and 30 years old with Graves' hyperthyroidism. The CDR3 spells CSARNPSTDTQYF. The DNA for the CDR3 is TGCAGTGCAAGAAACCCTAGCACAGATACGCAGTATTTT.